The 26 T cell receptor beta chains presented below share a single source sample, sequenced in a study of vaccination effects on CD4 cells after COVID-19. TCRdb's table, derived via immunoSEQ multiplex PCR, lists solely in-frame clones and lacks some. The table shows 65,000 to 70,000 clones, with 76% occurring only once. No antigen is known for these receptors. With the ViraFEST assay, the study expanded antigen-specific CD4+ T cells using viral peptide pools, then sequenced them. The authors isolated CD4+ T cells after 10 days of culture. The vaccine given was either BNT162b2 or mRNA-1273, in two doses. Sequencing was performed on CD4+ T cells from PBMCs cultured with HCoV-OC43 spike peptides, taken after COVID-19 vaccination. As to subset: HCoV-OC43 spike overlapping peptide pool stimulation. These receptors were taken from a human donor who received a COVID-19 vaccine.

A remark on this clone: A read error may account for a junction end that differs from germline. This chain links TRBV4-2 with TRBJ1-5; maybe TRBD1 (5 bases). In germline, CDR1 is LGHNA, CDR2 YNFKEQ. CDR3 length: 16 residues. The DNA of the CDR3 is TGTGCCAGCAGCGAAGAGTCGGGACCTCGAGGGCAGCCCCAGCATTTT. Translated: CASSEESGPRGQPQHF.

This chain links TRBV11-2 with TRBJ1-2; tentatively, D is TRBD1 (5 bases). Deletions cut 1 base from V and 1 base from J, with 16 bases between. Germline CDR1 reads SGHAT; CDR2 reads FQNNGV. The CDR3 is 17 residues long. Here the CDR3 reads CASSLARRDGRNYGYTF. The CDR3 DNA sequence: TGTGCCAGCAGCTTAGCGCGGCGGGACGGACGTAACTATGGCTACACCTTC.

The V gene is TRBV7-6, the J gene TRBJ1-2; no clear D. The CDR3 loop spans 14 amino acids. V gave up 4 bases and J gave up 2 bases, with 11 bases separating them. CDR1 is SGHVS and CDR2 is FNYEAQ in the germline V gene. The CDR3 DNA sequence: TGTGCCAGCAGCTCTGGTCGCAGCAACTATGGCTACACCTTC. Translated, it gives CASSSGRSNYGYTF.

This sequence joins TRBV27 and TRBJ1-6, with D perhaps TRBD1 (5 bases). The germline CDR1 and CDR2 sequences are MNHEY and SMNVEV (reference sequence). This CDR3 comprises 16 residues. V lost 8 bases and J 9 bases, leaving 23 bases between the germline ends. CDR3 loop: CASGSTQRGSGSPLHF. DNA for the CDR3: TGTGCCAGCGGCTCCACCCAAAGGGGTTCGGGTTCACCCCTCCACTTT.

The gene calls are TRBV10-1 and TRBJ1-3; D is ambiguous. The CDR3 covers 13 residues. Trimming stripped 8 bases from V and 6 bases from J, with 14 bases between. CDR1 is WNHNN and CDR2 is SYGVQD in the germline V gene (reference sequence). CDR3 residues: CASSLSGVNTIYF. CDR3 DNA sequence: TGCGCCAGCTCGCTTTCGGGAGTAAACACCATATATTTT.

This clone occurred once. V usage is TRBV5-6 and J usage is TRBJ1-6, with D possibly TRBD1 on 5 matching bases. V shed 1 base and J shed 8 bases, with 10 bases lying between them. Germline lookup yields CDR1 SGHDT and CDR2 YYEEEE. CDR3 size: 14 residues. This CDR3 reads CASSLNPRDSPLHF. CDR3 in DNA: TGTGCCAGCAGCTTGAACCCCAGGGATTCACCCCTCCACTTT.

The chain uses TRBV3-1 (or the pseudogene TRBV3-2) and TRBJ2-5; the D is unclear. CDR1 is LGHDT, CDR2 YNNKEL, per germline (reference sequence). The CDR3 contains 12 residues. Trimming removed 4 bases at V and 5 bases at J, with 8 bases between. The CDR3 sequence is CASSPSGETQYF. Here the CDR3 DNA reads TGTGCCAGCAGCCCGTCCGGGGAGACCCAGTACTTC.

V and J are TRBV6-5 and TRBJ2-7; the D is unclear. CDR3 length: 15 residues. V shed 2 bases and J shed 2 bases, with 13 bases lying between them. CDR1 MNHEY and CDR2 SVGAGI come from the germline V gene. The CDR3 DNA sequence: TGTGCCAGCAGTTACGGACGCGGACCGACCTACGAGCAGTACGTC. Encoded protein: CASSYGRGPTYEQYV.

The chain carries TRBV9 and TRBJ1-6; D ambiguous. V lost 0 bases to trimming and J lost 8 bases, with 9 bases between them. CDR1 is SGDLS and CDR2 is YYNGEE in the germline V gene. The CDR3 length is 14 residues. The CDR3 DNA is TGTGCCAGCAGCGTAGTCGGGATGGATTCACCCCTCCACTTT. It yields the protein CASSVVGMDSPLHF.

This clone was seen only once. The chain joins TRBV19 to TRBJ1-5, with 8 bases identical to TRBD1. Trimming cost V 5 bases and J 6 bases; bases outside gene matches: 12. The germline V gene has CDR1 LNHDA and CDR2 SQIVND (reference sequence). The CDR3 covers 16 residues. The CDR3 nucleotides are TGTGCCAGTAGTTCTAACGACAGGGGCGCGTCTCAGCCCCAGCATTTT. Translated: CASSSNDRGASQPQHF. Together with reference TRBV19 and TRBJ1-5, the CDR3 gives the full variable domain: DGGITQSPKYLFRKEGQNVTLSCEQNLNHDAMYWYRQDPGQGLRLIYYSQIVNDFQKGDIAEGYSVSREKKESFPLTVTSAQKNPTAFYLCASSSNDRGASQPQHFGDGTRLSIL.

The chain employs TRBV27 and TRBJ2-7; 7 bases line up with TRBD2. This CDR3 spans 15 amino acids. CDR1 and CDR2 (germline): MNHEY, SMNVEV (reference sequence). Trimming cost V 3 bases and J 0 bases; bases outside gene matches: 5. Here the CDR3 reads CASSFQGGYSYEQYV. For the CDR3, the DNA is TGTGCCAGCAGTTTCCAGGGAGGGTACTCCTACGAGCAGTACGTC.

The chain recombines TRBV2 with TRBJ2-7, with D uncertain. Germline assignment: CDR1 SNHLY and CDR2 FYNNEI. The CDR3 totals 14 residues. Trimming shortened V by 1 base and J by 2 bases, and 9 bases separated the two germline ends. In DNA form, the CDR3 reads TGTGCCAGCAGTGAAGGCACCCTTGCCTACGAGCAGTACGTC. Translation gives CASSEGTLAYEQYV.

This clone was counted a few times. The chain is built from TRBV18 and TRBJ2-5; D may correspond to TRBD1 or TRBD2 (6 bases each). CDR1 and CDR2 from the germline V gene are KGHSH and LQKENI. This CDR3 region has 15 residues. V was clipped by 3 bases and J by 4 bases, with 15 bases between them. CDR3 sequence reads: CASSPSPGAGETQYF. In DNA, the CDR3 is TGTGCCAGCTCACCTAGTCCGGGGGCGGGAGAGACCCAGTACTTC.

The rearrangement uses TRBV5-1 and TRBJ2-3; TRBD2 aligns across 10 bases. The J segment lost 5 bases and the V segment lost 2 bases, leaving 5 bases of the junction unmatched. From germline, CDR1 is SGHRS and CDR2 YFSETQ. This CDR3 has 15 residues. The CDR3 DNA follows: TGCGCCAGCAGCTTACTAGCGGGGAGGGAAGATACGCAGTATTTT. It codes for CASSLLAGREDTQYF.

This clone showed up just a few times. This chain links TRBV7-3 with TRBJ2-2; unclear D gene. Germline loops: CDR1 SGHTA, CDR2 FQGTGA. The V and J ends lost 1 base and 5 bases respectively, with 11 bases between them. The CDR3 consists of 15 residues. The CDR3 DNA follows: TGTGCCAGCAGCTTAAACAGAGGAAGAACCGGGGAGCTGTTTTTT. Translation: CASSLNRGRTGELFF.

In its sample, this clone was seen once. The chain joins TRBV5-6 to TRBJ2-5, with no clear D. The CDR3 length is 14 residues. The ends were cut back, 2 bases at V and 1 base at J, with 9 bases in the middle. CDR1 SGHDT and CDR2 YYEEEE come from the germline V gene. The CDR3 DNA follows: TGTGCCAGCAGCTTATCCTACCTCCAAGAGACCCAGTACTTC. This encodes CASSLSYLQETQYF.

The CDR3 is CASSPIAGGTQYF. In DNA, the CDR3 is TGTGCCAGCAGCCCTATAGCGGGGGGAACGCAGTATTTT. The chain links TRBV7-2 to TRBJ2-3, with TRBD2 matching over 10 bases. This CDR3 has 13 residues. After removal of 5 bases from V and 9 bases from J, the junction contained 5 bases not matched to a gene. The germline CDR1 and CDR2 sequences are SGHTA and FQGNSA.

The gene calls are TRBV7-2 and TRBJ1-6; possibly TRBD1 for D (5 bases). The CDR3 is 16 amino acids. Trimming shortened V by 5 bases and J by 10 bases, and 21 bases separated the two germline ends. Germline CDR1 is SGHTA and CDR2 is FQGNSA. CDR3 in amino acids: CASSQSNTPGRSPLHF. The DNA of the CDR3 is TGTGCCAGCAGCCAGTCGAACACCCCAGGGAGGTCACCCCTCCACTTT.

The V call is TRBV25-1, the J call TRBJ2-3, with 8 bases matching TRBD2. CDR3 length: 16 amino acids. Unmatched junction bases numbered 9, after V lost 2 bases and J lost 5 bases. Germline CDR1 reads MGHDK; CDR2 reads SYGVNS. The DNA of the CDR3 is TGTGCCAGCAGTGAAATAGGTAGCGGGGCTCGAGATACGCAGTATTTT. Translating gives CASSEIGSGARDTQYF. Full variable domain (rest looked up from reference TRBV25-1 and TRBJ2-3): EADIYQTPRYLVIGTGKKITLECSQTMGHDKMYWYQQDPGMELHLIHYSYGVNSTEKGDLSSESTVSRIRTEHFPLTLESARPSHTSQYLCASSEIGSGARDTQYFGPGTRLTVL.

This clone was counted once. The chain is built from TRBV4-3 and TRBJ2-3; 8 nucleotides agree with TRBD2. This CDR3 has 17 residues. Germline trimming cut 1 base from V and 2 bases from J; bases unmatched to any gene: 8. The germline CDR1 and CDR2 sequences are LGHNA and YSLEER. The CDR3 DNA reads TGCGCCAGCAGCCAAGCGGCTAGCGGGTCGTTCACAGATACGCAGTATTTT. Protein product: CASSQAASGSFTDTQYF.

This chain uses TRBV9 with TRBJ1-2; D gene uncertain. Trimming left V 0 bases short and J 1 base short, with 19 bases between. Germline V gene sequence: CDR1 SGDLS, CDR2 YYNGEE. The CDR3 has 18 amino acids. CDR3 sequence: CASSVGPDLTTDNYGYTF. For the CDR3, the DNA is TGTGCCAGCAGCGTAGGGCCGGATCTGACTACGGATAACTATGGCTACACCTTC.

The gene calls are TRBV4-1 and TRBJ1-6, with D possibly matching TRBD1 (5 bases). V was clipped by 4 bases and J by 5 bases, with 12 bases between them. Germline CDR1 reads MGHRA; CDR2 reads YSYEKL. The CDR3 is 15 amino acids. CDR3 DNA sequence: TGCGCCAGCAGCCCACCAGGGCAGAATAATTCACCCCTCCACTTT. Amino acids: CASSPPGQNNSPLHF.

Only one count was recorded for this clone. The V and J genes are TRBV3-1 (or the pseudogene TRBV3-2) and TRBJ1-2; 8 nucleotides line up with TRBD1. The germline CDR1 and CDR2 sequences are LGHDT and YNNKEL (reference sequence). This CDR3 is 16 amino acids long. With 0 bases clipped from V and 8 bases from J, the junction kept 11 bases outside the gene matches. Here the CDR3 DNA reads TGTGCCAGCAGCCAAGATAGCGGACAGGGAAGGGTAGGCTACACCTTC. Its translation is CASSQDSGQGRVGYTF.

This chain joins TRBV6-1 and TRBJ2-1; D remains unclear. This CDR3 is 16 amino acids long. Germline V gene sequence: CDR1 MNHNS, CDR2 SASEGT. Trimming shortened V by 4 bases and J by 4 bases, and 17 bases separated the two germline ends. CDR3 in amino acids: CASSGLTPSAYNEQFF. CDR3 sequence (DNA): TGTGCCAGCAGTGGGTTGACACCCTCCGCTTACAATGAGCAGTTCTTC.

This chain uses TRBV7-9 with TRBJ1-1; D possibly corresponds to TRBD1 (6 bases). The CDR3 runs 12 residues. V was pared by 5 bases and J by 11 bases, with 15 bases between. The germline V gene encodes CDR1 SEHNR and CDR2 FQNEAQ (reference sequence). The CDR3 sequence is CASSTNREEAFF. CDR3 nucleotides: TGTGCCAGCAGCACAAACAGGGAAGAGGCTTTCTTT.

DNA for the CDR3: TGTGCCAGCAGCTTAGGAGGTTTCGGCGGGGAGCTGTTTTTT. Amino acid sequence: CASSLGGFGGELFF. The gene calls are TRBV7-8 and TRBJ2-2; D is unclear. The germline CDR1 and CDR2 sequences are SGHVS and FQNEAQ. The ends were cut back, 1 base at V and 7 bases at J, with 10 bases in the middle. The CDR3 is 14 amino acids.